Below are 27 T cell receptor beta chains sequenced from a single sample in a study of response to subunit inactivated influenza vaccine. TCRdb reprocessed the RT-PCR reads with MiXCR, giving one entry per CDR3 protein. Of hundreds of thousands of distinct CDR3 sequences detected, approximately 14% appear once; the ten largest clones hold 5.5% to 7%. The source was PBMCs from blood, collected about 14 days before vaccination. The receptors were sampled from a man in his fifties who received an inactivated influenza vaccine.

Comments on this clonotype: A read error may explain this, as a much larger clone is one base away. V is TRBV10-3 and J is TRBJ2-2; 10 nucleotides agree with TRBD1. The CDR3 contains 16 residues. Trimming took 10 bases from V and 1 from J; bases not matched to a gene: 9. Germline V CDR1 and CDR2: ENHRY, SYGVKD. CDR3: CASRRQGARNTGELFF. The DNA for the CDR3 is TGTGCCAGCAGACGACAGGGGGCCAGGAACACCGGGGAGCTGTTTTTT.

The chain carries TRBV29-1 and TRBJ2-7, with a weak D call TRBD1 (7 bases). Germline loops: CDR1 SQVTM, CDR2 ANQGSEA. The CDR3 extends over 13 amino acids. V was shortened by 7 bases and J by 2 bases, with 15 bases between the two germline ends. CDR3 DNA: TGCAGCGCTGGGCAGGGGGAGGCCTACGAGCAGTACTTC. Protein sequence: CSAGQGEAYEQYF.

This clonotype was observed at least ten times. The chain uses TRBV12-3 or TRBV12-4 and TRBJ1-5; TRBD1 is a possible D gene (5 bases). Trimming removed 6 bases from V and 4 bases from J, with 13 bases in between. The CDR3 totals 14 residues. As DNA, the CDR3 is TGTGCCAGCAGCGAGCGGGACGTAAATCAGCCCCAGCATTTT. It translates to CASSERDVNQPQHF.

The rearrangement uses TRBV5-1 and TRBJ2-4; unclear D gene. The CDR3 covers 14 residues. The germline gives CDR1 SGHRS, CDR2 YFSETQ. Trimming removed 6 bases at V and 5 bases at J, with 15 bases between. In DNA, the CDR3 is TGCGCCAGCACTAAGGACGGATCAGAAAACATTCAGTACTTC. Translating gives CASTKDGSENIQYF.

This chain joins TRBV2 and TRBJ2-7, with 9 bases fitting TRBD1. The CDR3 sequence is 18 residues long. CDR1 and CDR2 (germline): SNHLY, FYNNEI. V lost 6 bases, J lost 2 bases, and 17 bases stayed unmatched. The CDR3 spells CASRRGVSGTGKTYEQYF. The DNA of the CDR3 is TGTGCCAGCAGGAGGGGGGTTAGTGGGACAGGGAAGACCTACGAGCAGTACTTC.

This clonotype appeared a few times. This sequence joins TRBV11-2 and TRBJ2-3; possible D gene TRBD1, 5 bases. Trimming removed 7 bases from V and 3 bases from J, with 17 bases in between. CDR3 length: 15 residues. Germline CDR1 reads SGHAT; CDR2 reads FQNNGV. DNA of the CDR3: TGTGCCAGCACCCGTGGAGACAGATCAACAGATACGCAGTATTTT. Protein sequence: CASTRGDRSTDTQYF.

The chain carries TRBV5-1 and TRBJ1-2; perhaps TRBD1 as D (5 bases). CDR3 length: 13 residues. Trimming left V 1 base short and J 2 bases short, with 6 bases between. The germline V gene has CDR1 SGHRS and CDR2 YFSETQ. The CDR3 bases are TGCGCCAGCAGCTTGCCAGGGAACTATGGCTACACCTTC. Protein sequence: CASSLPGNYGYTF.

The genes are TRBV4-2 and TRBJ2-5, with D possibly being TRBD1 (5 bases). CDR3 length equals 14 residues. V lost 0 bases to trimming and J lost 5 bases, with 10 bases between them. Looked up from germline, CDR1 is LGHNA and CDR2 is YNFKEQ. The CDR3 sequence is CASSQEQGRETQYF. The CDR3 DNA reads TGTGCCAGCAGCCAAGAGCAGGGTAGGGAGACCCAGTACTTC.

The V gene is TRBV20-1, the J gene TRBJ2-7; 10 nucleotides agree with TRBD2. J lost 7 bases, V lost 3 bases, and 12 bases had no gene match. The germline V gene encodes CDR1 DFQATT and CDR2 SNEGSKA (reference sequence). This CDR3 comprises 15 residues. The CDR3 region has the DNA TGCAGTGCTAGTACGCAGCGGGGGGGACTCGAGGAGCAGTACTTC. As protein: CSASTQRGGLEEQYF.

The table lists this clonotype with a few counts. V usage is TRBV28 and J usage is TRBJ2-2; TRBD1 might be the D (6 bases). Between the trimmed V and J ends, which lost 6 bases and 1 base, there was a span of 12 bases. The CDR3 extends over 15 amino acids. Germline CDR1 is MDHEN and CDR2 is SYDVKM. The CDR3 DNA sequence: TGTGCCAGCAGAATAATGACAGGGAACACCGGGGAGCTGTTTTTT. Its translation is CASRIMTGNTGELFF.

This clonotype showed up just a few times. The rearrangement uses TRBV6-5 and TRBJ1-1, with TRBD1 as a possible D gene (5 bases). CDR3 size: 15 residues. The germline V and J ends were trimmed by 2 bases and 3 bases, with 13 bases remaining between them. Germline V gives CDR1 MNHEY, CDR2 SVGAGI. The DNA for the CDR3 is TGTGCCAGCAGTTACGGGAGGGGCCTATACACTGAAGCTTTCTTT. Its protein product is CASSYGRGLYTEAFF.

This clonotype came up many times. The rearrangement joins TRBV7-2 to TRBJ2-1; 9 bases are a match to TRBD2. CDR3 size: 14 residues. V was clipped by 3 bases and J by 7 bases; unmatched bases: 4. Germline CDR1 SGHTA, CDR2 FQGNSA. CDR3: CASSFSGGGNEQFF. CDR3 DNA: TGTGCCAGCAGCTTTAGCGGGGGTGGAAATGAGCAGTTCTTC. The variable domain in full, with the rest retrieved from reference TRBV7-2 and TRBJ2-1, is GAGVSQSPSNKVTEKGKDVELRCDPISGHTALYWYRQSLGQGLEFLIYFQGNSAPDKSGLPSDRFSAERTGGSVSTLTIQRTQQEDSAVYLCASSFSGGGNEQFFGPGTRLTVL.

The table lists this clonotype with a few counts. The V and J genes are TRBV5-7 and TRBJ1-1; D remains unclear. TRBV5-7 is designated an ORF whose function remains uncertain. V lost 4 bases, J lost 6 bases, and 10 bases lay in between. The CDR3 length is 12 residues. The CDR3 region is CASSPGIPEAFF. In DNA form, the CDR3 reads TGTGCCAGCAGCCCGGGGATCCCTGAAGCTTTCTTT.

There are a few counts of this clonotype. The chain recombines TRBV6-2 or TRBV6-3 with TRBJ2-1, with D perhaps TRBD1 or TRBD2 (5 bases each). The CDR3 covers 15 residues. Germline CDR1 reads MNHEY; CDR2 reads SVGEGT. The germline V and J ends were trimmed by 6 bases and 6 bases, with 18 bases remaining between them. The CDR3 is CASSLYGGIGNEQFF. CDR3 DNA: TGTGCCAGCAGCCTATATGGGGGTATAGGCAATGAGCAGTTCTTC.

This clonotype was seen a few times. CDR3 nucleotide sequence: TGTGCCAGCAGTGAACGGGGGACTGGCTACAATGAGCAGTTCTTC. Its translation is CASSERGTGYNEQFF. The V gene is TRBV2, the J gene TRBJ2-1; a possible D gene is TRBD2 (6 bases). Germline assignment: CDR1 SNHLY and CDR2 FYNNEI. Trimming cost V 2 bases and J 3 bases, with 11 bases left between them. The CDR3 spans 15 residues.

The rearrangement joins TRBV29-1 to TRBJ2-5, with 7 bases that match TRBD2. The V gene's germline CDR1 is SQVTM and CDR2 ANQGSEA. With V trimmed by 5 bases and J by 5 bases, 11 bases remained unmatched. The CDR3 runs to 14 residues. CDR3 bases: TGCAGCGTTCACACCAGCGGGAAACGGGAGACCCAGTACTTC. Its translation is CSVHTSGKRETQYF.

This clonotype was recorded a few times. The chain carries TRBV29-1 and TRBJ2-4; 11 bases line up with TRBD1. After removal of 4 bases from V and 9 bases from J, the junction contained 5 bases not matched to a gene. The CDR3 covers 13 residues. Germline-derived CDR1 and CDR2 are SQVTM and ANQGSEA. CDR3 region: CSVGSGTGGIQYF. DNA of the CDR3: TGCAGCGTTGGAAGCGGGACAGGGGGCATTCAGTACTTC.

This chain joins TRBV20-1 and TRBJ1-1, with TRBD1 as a possible D gene (5 bases). The germline CDR1 and CDR2 sequences are DFQATT and SNEGSKA (reference sequence). Between the trimmed V and J ends, which lost 2 bases and 1 base, there was a span of 11 bases. The CDR3 is 14 amino acids. CDR3 nucleotides: TGCAGTGCTAGACATGGGGGGGGGAACACTGAAGCTTTCTTT. It translates to CSARHGGGNTEAFF.

The V and J genes are TRBV9 and TRBJ2-1, with 7 bases that match TRBD2. This CDR3 comprises 15 residues. The V segment lost 0 bases and the J segment 4 bases; nucleotides outside the gene matches: 4. Per germline, CDR1 SGDLS and CDR2 YYNGEE. DNA of the CDR3: TGTGCCAGCAGCGTAGCTAGCGGAGCGTACAATGAGCAGTTCTTC. It encodes CASSVASGAYNEQFF.

In this sample, this clonotype turned up a few times. The V call is TRBV3-1, the J call TRBJ1-3; 7 positions agree with TRBD1. The CDR3 has 17 amino acids. The V segment lost 4 bases and the J segment 3 bases; nucleotides outside the gene matches: 12. Germline values: CDR1 LGHDT, CDR2 YNNKEL (reference sequence). CDR3 sequence: CASSPDGGRGNGNTIYF. CDR3 coding DNA: TGTGCCAGCAGCCCAGATGGGGGCAGGGGGAATGGAAACACCATATATTTT.

The V call is TRBV19, the J call TRBJ1-6; no definite D call. In germline, CDR1 is LNHDA, CDR2 SQIVND (reference sequence). Between the trimmed V and J ends, which lost 7 bases and 5 bases, there was a span of 15 bases. This CDR3 contains 15 residues. Written as DNA, the CDR3 is TGTGCCAGTACTGAGGACCTGCTAAATAATTCACCCCTCCACTTT. Protein product: CASTEDLLNNSPLHF.

This sequence joins TRBV11-2 and TRBJ1-4, with 7 positions matching TRBD1. The CDR3 has 13 residues. The ends lost 4 bases at V and 8 bases at J; junction bases unmatched: 4. Germline V gives CDR1 SGHAT, CDR2 FQNNGV. CDR3 loop: CASSSGTAEKLFF. CDR3 DNA: TGTGCCAGCAGCTCGGGGACAGCCGAAAAACTGTTTTTT.

The CDR3 is CSAEGLAGGPVDTQYF. CDR3 DNA: TGCAGTGCTGAGGGGCTAGCGGGGGGGCCGGTAGATACGCAGTATTTT. The genes are TRBV20-1 and TRBJ2-3; 12 positions match TRBD2. This CDR3 is built from 16 residues. CDR1 is DFQATT and CDR2 is SNEGSKA in the germline V gene (reference sequence). Trimming at V came to 5 bases and at J to 5 bases, leaving 11 bases not matched to a gene.

This clonotype was found a few times. The CDR3 reads CASSLGAGSYGYTF. Written as DNA, the CDR3 is TGTGCCAGCAGCTTGGGAGCAGGGAGCTATGGCTACACCTTC. This rearrangement joins TRBV5-5 to TRBJ1-2; a possible D gene is TRBD1 (5 bases). The V gene lost 0 bases and the J gene lost 4 bases, with 10 bases spanning the gap. CDR1 and CDR2 from the germline V gene are SGHKS and YYEKEE (reference sequence). CDR3 length: 14 amino acids.

This clonotype appeared a few times. The chain's CDR3 is CASSEWSNPSTDTQYF. In DNA form, the CDR3 reads TGTGCCAGCAGTGAATGGAGCAACCCTAGCACAGATACGCAGTATTTT. V gene TRBV25-1 combines with J gene TRBJ2-3, with D uncertain. V was shortened by 1 base and J by 0 bases, with 11 bases between the two germline ends. Germline CDR1 is MGHDK and CDR2 is SYGVNS. This CDR3 has 16 residues. The variable domain in full, with the rest retrieved from reference TRBV25-1 and TRBJ2-3, is EADIYQTPRYLVIGTGKKITLECSQTMGHDKMYWYQQDPGMELHLIHYSYGVNSTEKGDLSSESTVSRIRTEHFPLTLESARPSHTSQYLCASSEWSNPSTDTQYFGPGTRLTVL.

The genes are TRBV30 and TRBJ1-2; unclear D gene. The CDR3 spans 13 residues. The ends were cut back, 3 bases at V and 6 bases at J, with 14 bases in the middle. The germline gives CDR1 GTSNPN, CDR2 SVGIG (reference sequence). CDR3 protein: CAWRALKVDGYTF. Written as DNA, the CDR3 is TGTGCCTGGAGGGCCCTAAAGGTGGATGGCTACACCTTC.

This clonotype has more than one count but fewer than ten. V is TRBV6-2 or TRBV6-3 and J is TRBJ2-3; D not certain. This CDR3 has 16 amino acids. CDR1 and CDR2 from the germline V gene are MNHEY and SVGEGT. Trimming took 3 bases from V and 0 from J, leaving 13 bases between them. DNA of the CDR3: TGTGCCAGCAGTTATTTGGGTGGCAGGAGCACAGATACGCAGTATTTT. The encoded protein is CASSYLGGRSTDTQYF.